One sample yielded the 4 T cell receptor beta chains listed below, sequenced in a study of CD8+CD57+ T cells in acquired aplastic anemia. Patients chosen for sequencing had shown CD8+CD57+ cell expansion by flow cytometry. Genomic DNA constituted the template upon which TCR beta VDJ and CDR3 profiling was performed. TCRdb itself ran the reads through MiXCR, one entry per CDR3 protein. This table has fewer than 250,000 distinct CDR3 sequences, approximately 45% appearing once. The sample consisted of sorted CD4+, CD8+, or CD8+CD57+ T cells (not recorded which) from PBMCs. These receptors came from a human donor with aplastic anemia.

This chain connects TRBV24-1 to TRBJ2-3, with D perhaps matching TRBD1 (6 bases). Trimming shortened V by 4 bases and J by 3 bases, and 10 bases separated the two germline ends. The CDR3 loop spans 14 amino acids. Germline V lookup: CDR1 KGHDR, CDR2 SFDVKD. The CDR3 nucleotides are TGTGCCACCAGTGAGCCCAGGGGTACAGATACGCAGTATTTT. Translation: CATSEPRGTDTQYF.

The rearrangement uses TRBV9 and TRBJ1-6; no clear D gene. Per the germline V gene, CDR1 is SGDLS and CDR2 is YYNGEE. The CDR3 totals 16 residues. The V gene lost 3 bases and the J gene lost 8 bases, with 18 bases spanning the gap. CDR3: CASSAPLGEEDSPLHF. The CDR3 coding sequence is TGTGCCAGCAGCGCCCCCCTGGGCGAAGAAGATTCACCCCTCCACTTT. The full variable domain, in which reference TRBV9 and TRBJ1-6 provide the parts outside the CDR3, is DSGVTQTPKHLITATGQRVTLRCSPRSGDLSVYWYQQSLDQGLQFLIQYYNGEERAKGNILERFSAQQFPDLHSELNLSSLELGDSALYFCASSAPLGEEDSPLHFGNGTRLTVT.

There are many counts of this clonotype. CDR3 bases: TGTGCCAGCAGCGCAGGGTGGGCCAACAATCAGCCCCAGCATTTT. Residues: CASSAGWANNQPQHF. The chain recombines TRBV2 with TRBJ1-5; D possibly corresponds to TRBD1 (5 bases). V was shortened by 6 bases and J by 3 bases, with 15 bases between the two germline ends. The germline V gene encodes CDR1 SNHLY and CDR2 FYNNEI. This CDR3 comprises 15 residues.

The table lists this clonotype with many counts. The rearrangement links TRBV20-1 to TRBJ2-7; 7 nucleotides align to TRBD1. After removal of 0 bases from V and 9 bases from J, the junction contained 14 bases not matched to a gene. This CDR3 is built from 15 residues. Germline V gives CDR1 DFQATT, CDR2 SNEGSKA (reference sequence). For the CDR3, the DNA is TGCAGTGCTAGAGACCGACAGGGCCCCACAGGAGGGCAGTACTTC. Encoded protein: CSARDRQGPTGGQYF.